One and the same sample provided the 25 T cell receptor beta chains below, sequenced in a study of blood T cell repertoires in COVID-19. Libraries were prepared by immunoSEQ multiplex PCR; TCRdb keeps only in-frame clonotypes and omits some of them. The repertoire has about 260,000 clones, around 84% of them found once; the top ten carry roughly 4%. Sequencing was carried out using PBMCs or T cells enriched from blood (not recorded which). The receptors come from a young man with acute COVID-19.

The rearrangement uses TRBV19 and TRBJ1-2; possible D gene TRBD1, 5 bases. Deletions cut 3 bases from V and 4 bases from J, with 9 bases between. The CDR3 totals 13 residues. In germline, CDR1 is LNHDA, CDR2 SQIVND (reference sequence). The CDR3 spells CASSISGIYGYTF. CDR3 sequence (DNA): TGTGCCAGTAGTATCTCAGGGATCTATGGCTACACCTTC.

This clone was seen more than once but under ten times. The gene calls are TRBV7-2 and TRBJ1-6; 7 bases are a match to TRBD1. The CDR3 sequence is 14 residues long. V dropped 5 bases and J dropped 5; count of bases not matched to a gene: 3. Germline loops: CDR1 SGHTA, CDR2 FQGNSA. CDR3 amino acids: CASSRDRDNSPLHF. For the CDR3, the DNA is TGTGCCAGCAGCCGGGACAGAGATAATTCACCCCTCCACTTT.

The chain uses TRBV24-1 and TRBJ2-7; D gene ambiguous. In germline, CDR1 is KGHDR, CDR2 SFDVKD. V was clipped by 10 bases and J by 3 bases, with 3 bases between them. This CDR3 has 9 residues. Here the CDR3 DNA reads TGTGCCACTAGCTACGAGCAGTACGTC. Its protein product is CATSYEQYV.

V gene TRBV7-9 combines with J gene TRBJ1-2; 7 nucleotides line up with TRBD1. Germline V gene data show CDR1 as SEHNR and CDR2 as FQNEAQ (reference sequence). The CDR3 covers 15 residues. Unmatched junction bases numbered 12, after V lost 7 bases and J lost 4 bases. The CDR3 region is CASTQGDSISYGYTF. Here the CDR3 DNA reads TGTGCCAGCACCCAAGGGGACAGTATTAGCTATGGCTACACCTTC.

CDR3 sequence reads: CASSVEASGGLYNEQFF. CDR3 in DNA: TGTGCCAGCAGCGTAGAGGCTAGCGGGGGTTTGTACAATGAGCAGTTCTTC. The chain employs TRBV9 and TRBJ2-1, with 10 positions matching TRBD2. The ends lost 0 bases at V and 4 bases at J; junction bases unmatched: 7. The CDR3 covers 17 residues. Germline V gene sequence: CDR1 SGDLS, CDR2 YYNGEE.

V and J are TRBV2 and TRBJ2-7, with 8 bases identical to TRBD1. Trimming removed 5 bases from V and 1 base from J; junction bases left unmatched: 7. The length of the CDR3 is 15 residues. Germline CDR1 and CDR2: SNHLY and FYNNEI. The CDR3 nucleotides are TGTGCCAGCAGTCCCGGACAGGGAGGTTCCTACGAGCAGTACGTC. Encoded protein: CASSPGQGGSYEQYV.

The chain joins TRBV24-1 to TRBJ1-1, with D possibly matching TRBD1 (5 bases). CDR3 length: 15 residues. V was shortened by 3 bases and J by 3 bases, with 13 bases between the two germline ends. Germline V lookup: CDR1 KGHDR, CDR2 SFDVKD. The CDR3 protein is CATSDGSSRDTEAFF. Here the CDR3 DNA reads TGTGCCACCAGTGATGGCTCGTCCAGGGACACTGAAGCTTTCTTT.

The chain employs TRBV28 and TRBJ2-7; a weak D match, TRBD1 (5 bases). The germline V and J ends were trimmed by 7 bases and 5 bases, with 18 bases remaining between them. The CDR3 contains 14 residues. The germline V gene encodes CDR1 MDHEN and CDR2 SYDVKM. CDR3 bases: TGTGCCAGCATGAGGTCCGGCAGGGTGGACGAGCAGTACGTC. Translated: CASMRSGRVDEQYV.

This clone was found a few times. The chain employs TRBV14 and TRBJ1-6, with 8 positions matching TRBD1. V shed 1 base and J 7 bases; nucleotides not matched to a gene: 3. The CDR3 extends over 15 amino acids. The germline gives CDR1 SGHDN, CDR2 FVKESK. CDR3 amino acids: CASSQAQGGNSPLHF. The CDR3 DNA reads TGTGCCAGCAGCCAAGCACAGGGGGGGAATTCACCCCTCCACTTT.

The chain combines TRBV11-2 with TRBJ2-1, with 12 bases matching TRBD2. With V trimmed by 0 bases and J by 8 bases, 11 bases remained unmatched. The CDR3 length is 18 residues. Germline values: CDR1 SGHAT, CDR2 FQNNGV. The CDR3 DNA follows: TGTGCCAGCAGCTTAGATCGTGCTAGCGGGAGGGTATTGGATGAGCAGTTCTTC. Protein product: CASSLDRASGRVLDEQFF.

The chain uses TRBV7-2 and TRBJ1-1; D gene unclear. V lost 4 bases and J 0 bases, leaving 9 bases between the germline ends. The CDR3 is made up of 14 amino acids. Per the germline V gene, CDR1 is SGHTA and CDR2 is FQGNSA. Here the CDR3 reads CASSYTEVNTEAFF. The CDR3 nucleotides are TGTGCCAGCAGCTACACGGAGGTGAACACTGAAGCTTTCTTT.

This clone was seen once. The chain combines TRBV28 with TRBJ1-2, with D possibly being TRBD1 (6 bases). From germline, CDR1 is MDHEN and CDR2 SYDVKM. V was pared by 7 bases and J by 4 bases, with 16 bases between. The CDR3 covers 14 residues. The CDR3 DNA reads TGTGCCAGCACCCGTAGGACAGCCTCCTATGGCTACACCTTC. Protein product: CASTRRTASYGYTF.

The DNA for the CDR3 is TGTGCCAGCAGCCAAGGGACAGGGAGGAAAGCTTTCTTT. Residues: CASSQGTGRKAFF. V gene TRBV3-1 (or the pseudogene TRBV3-2) combines with J gene TRBJ1-1, with TRBD1 matching over 8 bases. The CDR3 is made up of 13 amino acids. V lost 1 base, J lost 9 bases, and 4 bases stayed unmatched. Looked up from germline, CDR1 is LGHDT and CDR2 is YNNKEL (reference sequence).

About this clone itself: Other DNA sequences within the sample encode an identical CDR3. The V and J genes are TRBV7-2 and TRBJ2-1; the match to TRBD2 covers 8 bases. CDR1 SGHTA and CDR2 FQGNSA come from the germline V gene. The junction had 5 bases not matched to a gene; V was cut back by 5 bases and J by 2 bases. CDR3 length: 15 residues. CDR3 DNA: TGTGCCAGCAGCGTAACTAGCGGTCCCTACAATGAGCAGTTCTTC. Protein product: CASSVTSGPYNEQFF. Full variable domain (outside the CDR3, taken from reference TRBV7-2 and TRBJ2-1): GAGVSQSPSNKVTEKGKDVELRCDPISGHTALYWYRQSLGQGLEFLIYFQGNSAPDKSGLPSDRFSAERTGGSVSTLTIQRTQQEDSAVYLCASSVTSGPYNEQFFGPGTRLTVL.

This chain connects TRBV5-4 to TRBJ1-1; no definite D call. V was trimmed by 1 base and J by 0 bases, leaving 7 bases between them. Germline V lookup: CDR1 SGHNT, CDR2 YYREEE (reference sequence). The CDR3 has 14 amino acids. CDR3 DNA sequence: TGTGCCAGCAGCTTGATCCAGTTGAACACTGAAGCTTTCTTT. This codes for CASSLIQLNTEAFF. Full variable domain (remainder filled in from reference TRBV5-4 and TRBJ1-1): ETGVTQSPTHLIKTRGQQVTLRCSSQSGHNTVSWYQQALGQGPQFIFQYYREEENGRGNFPPRFSGLQFPNYSSELNVNALELDDSALYLCASSLIQLNTEAFFGQGTRLTVV.

There are a few counts of this clone. The V gene is TRBV6-5, the J gene TRBJ2-3; a weak D match, TRBD2 (6 bases). This CDR3 is built from 12 residues. Looked up from germline, CDR1 is MNHEY and CDR2 is SVGAGI. Trimming removed 9 bases at V and 1 base at J, with 8 bases between. The CDR3: CASGGGTDTQYF. CDR3 DNA: TGTGCCAGTGGCGGGGGCACAGATACGCAGTATTTT.

This clone appeared many times. CDR3 DNA: TGTGCCAGCAGTGACGGGACATACAATGAGCAGTTCTTC. This translates into CASSDGTYNEQFF. The gene calls are TRBV6-4 and TRBJ2-1; perhaps TRBD1 as D (6 bases). The CDR3 sequence is 13 residues long. Germline assignment: CDR1 MRHNA and CDR2 SNTAGT. Between the trimmed V and J ends, which lost 2 bases and 4 bases, there was a span of 6 bases.

The chain couples TRBV6-5 to TRBJ1-2, with 9 bases aligning to TRBD1. The CDR3 is made up of 16 amino acids. Germline CDR1 and CDR2: MNHEY and SVGAGI. Unmatched junction bases numbered 12, after V lost 4 bases and J lost 6 bases. The CDR3 protein is CASSSAGTGQTDGYTF. CDR3 nucleotide sequence: TGTGCCAGCAGTTCCGCTGGGACAGGGCAAACCGATGGCTACACCTTC.

There are a few counts of this clone. This rearrangement joins TRBV2 to TRBJ1-6; D ambiguous. Between the trimmed V and J ends, which lost 6 bases and 4 bases, there was a span of 13 bases. CDR3 length equals 15 residues. Germline assignment: CDR1 SNHLY and CDR2 FYNNEI. As DNA, the CDR3 is TGTGCCAGCAGAAAAGACTTCGCTTATAATTCACCCCTCCACTTT. It specifies CASRKDFAYNSPLHF. Looking up the rest from reference TRBV2 and TRBJ1-6 gives the full variable domain: EPEVTQTPSHQVTQMGQEVILRCVPISNHLYFYWYRQILGQKVEFLVSFYNNEISEKSEIFDDQFSVERPDGSNFTLKIRSTKLEDSAMYFCASRKDFAYNSPLHFGNGTRLTVT.

With regard to this clone: Within the sample, other DNA sequences also encode this same CDR3. The chain joins TRBV27 to TRBJ2-5; maybe TRBD2 (6 bases). The germline V and J ends were trimmed by 1 base and 1 base, with 7 bases remaining between them. This CDR3 is built from 14 residues. CDR1 is MNHEY and CDR2 is SMNVEV in the germline V gene (reference sequence). The CDR3 region is CASSLLGGQETQYF. CDR3 DNA sequence: TGTGCCAGCAGTTTATTGGGGGGCCAAGAGACCCAGTACTTC.

V gene TRBV12-3 or TRBV12-4 combines with J gene TRBJ1-5, with D possibly matching TRBD1 (5 bases). The CDR3 has 12 residues. V lost 5 bases, J lost 10 bases, and 12 bases lay in between. The CDR3 protein is CASSTRVSPQHF. The DNA of the CDR3 is TGTGCCAGCAGTACCAGGGTTTCTCCCCAGCATTTT.

The V and J genes are TRBV3-1 (or the pseudogene TRBV3-2) and TRBJ2-5; TRBD2 might be the D (5 bases). The CDR3 spans 16 residues. V lost 1 base and J 1 base, leaving 13 bases between the germline ends. Germline V gene data show CDR1 as LGHDT and CDR2 as YNNKEL (reference sequence). CDR3 nucleotide sequence: TGTGCCAGCAGCCAAGGGTTCAAAGCGGTCCAAGAGACCCAGTACTTC. Translated, it gives CASSQGFKAVQETQYF.

V gene TRBV19 combines with J gene TRBJ2-7; tentatively, D is TRBD2 (6 bases). Trimming left V 5 bases short and J 6 bases short, with 14 bases between. This CDR3 spans 13 amino acids. Germline V gene data show CDR1 as LNHDA and CDR2 as SQIVND (reference sequence). The CDR3 loop is CASSGGIWGEQYV. The DNA of the CDR3 is TGTGCCAGTAGTGGGGGGATCTGGGGCGAGCAGTACGTC.

This clone was counted a single time. The V gene is TRBV2, the J gene TRBJ1-5, with no clear D. Trimming shortened V by 4 bases and J by 0 bases, and 7 bases separated the two germline ends. The CDR3 sequence is 14 residues long. The V gene's germline CDR1 is SNHLY and CDR2 FYNNEI. CDR3 sequence reads: CASSAGDSNQPQHF. The CDR3 nucleotides are TGTGCCAGCAGTGCCGGGGATAGCAATCAGCCCCAGCATTTT.

This clone turned up a few times. At one end the junction does not follow the germline gene, possibly because of a read error. The chain joins TRBV5-1 to TRBJ1-1; 7 nucleotides line up with TRBD1. The CDR3 spans 17 residues. Germline V gene data show CDR1 as SGHRS and CDR2 as YFSETQ. The CDR3 protein is CASSRDGQAKMNTEAFF. CDR3 sequence (DNA): TGTGCCAGCAGCCGGGACGGACAGGCCAAAATGAACACTGAAGCTTTCTTT.